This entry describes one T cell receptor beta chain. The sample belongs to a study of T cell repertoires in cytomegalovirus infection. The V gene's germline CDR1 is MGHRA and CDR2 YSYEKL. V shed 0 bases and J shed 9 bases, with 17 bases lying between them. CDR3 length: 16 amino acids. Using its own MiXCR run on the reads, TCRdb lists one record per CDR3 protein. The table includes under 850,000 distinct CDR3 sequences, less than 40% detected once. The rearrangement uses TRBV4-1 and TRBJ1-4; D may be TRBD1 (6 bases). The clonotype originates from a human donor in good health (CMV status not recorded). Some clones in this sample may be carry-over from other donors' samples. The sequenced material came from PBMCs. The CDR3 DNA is TGCGCCAGCAGCCAAGATCTCGGGGGGGCGAGGAAAAAACTGTTTTTT. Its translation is CASSQDLGGARKKLFF.